This T cell receptor (beta chain) emerged from a study of CD8+ T cells in alopecia areata. The treatment denotes: oral pan-JAK inhibitor, 5-10 mg twice daily. Extraction and reverse transcription of RNA yielded cDNA as the sequencing template. This table comes from immunoSEQ multiplex PCR, and its TCRdb copy is limited to in-frame clones, with some not included. The sample records about 140,000 clones, roughly 82% being singletons. Germline V gene data show CDR1 as SGHRS and CDR2 as YFSETQ. With 6 bases clipped from V and 7 bases from J, the junction kept 3 bases outside the gene matches. The CDR3 runs 11 residues.

Sequenced material: CD8+ T cells sorted from blood, taken at week 4, from a patient treated with tofacitinib. This TCR was sampled from a human donor with alopecia areata. The gene calls are TRBV5-1 and TRBJ1-1; 7 nucleotides agree with TRBD1. CDR3 sequence (DNA): TGCGCCAGCACCCGGGACAGTGAAGCTTTCTTT. Encoded protein: CASTRDSEAFF.